The rows below give T cell receptor beta chains drawn from one sample of a study of shared clonotypes between healthy human individuals. TCRdb's copy holds only in-frame clones and misses some; the assay was immunoSEQ multiplex PCR. The top ten clones hold nearly 25% of a sample with hundreds of thousands of clones, about 91% of them seen once. Sequencing was performed on naive CD8+ T cells sorted from blood. These receptors all come from a man between 25 and 39 years old in good health. Both conserved end residues are trimmed from each CDR3. Each record gives: CDR3 protein, J gene, V gene, CDR3 length.

CDR3 protein: ASSLGLGHEQF; J gene: TRBJ2-1; V gene: TRBV27; CDR3 length: 11
CDR3 protein: SVEGGLNTGELF; J gene: TRBJ2-2; V gene: TRBV29-1; CDR3 length: 12
CDR3 protein: ASSLTAGAYEQY; J gene: TRBJ2-7; V gene: TRBV7-3; CDR3 length: 12
CDR3 protein: ASSSRDGLNEQF; J gene: TRBJ2-1; V gene: TRBV6-5; CDR3 length: 12
CDR3 protein: ASSYSQEEAF; J gene: TRBJ1-1; V gene: TRBV6-6; CDR3 length: 10
CDR3 protein: ASSSLRQVTEAF; J gene: TRBJ1-1; V gene: TRBV7-6; CDR3 length: 12
CDR3 protein: ASSLLRQGETQY; J gene: TRBJ2-5; V gene: TRBV7-9; CDR3 length: 12
CDR3 protein: ASSESRVYQETQY; J gene: TRBJ2-5; V gene: TRBV6-1; CDR3 length: 13
CDR3 protein: ASSPGGASGGREQF; J gene: TRBJ2-1; V gene: TRBV7-9; CDR3 length: 14
CDR3 protein: SVESGTETYEQY; J gene: TRBJ2-7; V gene: TRBV29-1; CDR3 length: 12
CDR3 protein: ASSLYGTPAENTIY; J gene: TRBJ1-3; V gene: TRBV7-2; CDR3 length: 14
CDR3 protein: ASSLVGGGSEAF; J gene: TRBJ1-1; V gene: TRBV5-1; CDR3 length: 12
CDR3 protein: ASSAGTGELF; J gene: TRBJ2-2; V gene: TRBV13; CDR3 length: 10
CDR3 protein: ASSTTRVGDTQY; J gene: TRBJ2-3; V gene: TRBV7-9; CDR3 length: 12
CDR3 protein: ASSQDWGANYEQY; J gene: TRBJ2-7; V gene: TRBV4-3; CDR3 length: 13
CDR3 protein: ASSLSTAKNIQY; J gene: TRBJ2-4; V gene: TRBV5-6; CDR3 length: 12
CDR3 protein: ASSPSTGELF; J gene: TRBJ2-2; V gene: TRBV7-2; CDR3 length: 10
CDR3 protein: SATGLEAYNEQF; J gene: TRBJ2-1; V gene: TRBV29-1; CDR3 length: 12
CDR3 protein: ASSSGLAGAGELF; J gene: TRBJ2-2; V gene: TRBV9; CDR3 length: 13
CDR3 protein: ASSLAPGTLYNEQF; J gene: TRBJ2-1; V gene: TRBV7-8; CDR3 length: 14
CDR3 protein: ASSALTGGLYEQY; J gene: TRBJ2-7; V gene: TRBV2; CDR3 length: 13
CDR3 protein: ASSLGDRNTEAF; J gene: TRBJ1-1; V gene: TRBV5-4; CDR3 length: 12
CDR3 protein: ASSSRQGVFREQY; J gene: TRBJ2-7; V gene: TRBV28; CDR3 length: 13
CDR3 protein: ASSFDGNEQF; J gene: TRBJ2-1; V gene: TRBV7-2; CDR3 length: 10
CDR3 protein: ASSAPGQMNTEAF; J gene: TRBJ1-1; V gene: TRBV9; CDR3 length: 13
CDR3 protein: ASSLVVREDEQY; J gene: TRBJ2-7; V gene: TRBV11-2; CDR3 length: 12
CDR3 protein: ASSPGTTPSEQY; J gene: TRBJ2-7; V gene: TRBV18; CDR3 length: 12
CDR3 protein: ASTTDRTTGELF; J gene: TRBJ2-2; V gene: TRBV2; CDR3 length: 12
CDR3 protein: ASSQESRTGVHYEQY; J gene: TRBJ2-7; V gene: TRBV4-1; CDR3 length: 15
CDR3 protein: ASSFLYPRTQY; J gene: TRBJ2-5; V gene: TRBV28; CDR3 length: 11
CDR3 protein: ASSGGGSTDTQY; J gene: TRBJ2-3; V gene: TRBV9; CDR3 length: 12
CDR3 protein: ASSPPGAVYNEQF; J gene: TRBJ2-1; V gene: TRBV28; CDR3 length: 13
CDR3 protein: ALSYSGMSYEQY; J gene: TRBJ2-7; V gene: TRBV5-4; CDR3 length: 12
CDR3 protein: ASSLRGLSYEQY; J gene: TRBJ2-7; V gene: TRBV27; CDR3 length: 12
CDR3 protein: ASSPPGKGYEQY; J gene: TRBJ2-7; V gene: TRBV9; CDR3 length: 12
CDR3 protein: ASSEGTDTGELF; J gene: TRBJ2-2; V gene: TRBV10-3; CDR3 length: 12
CDR3 protein: ASSSGGGKLF; J gene: TRBJ1-4; V gene: TRBV7-9; CDR3 length: 10
CDR3 protein: ATSSLVNEQF; J gene: TRBJ2-1; V gene: TRBV15; CDR3 length: 10
CDR3 protein: ASSFSGSGANVLT; J gene: TRBJ2-6; V gene: TRBV13; CDR3 length: 13
CDR3 protein: ASSFGGADTQY; J gene: TRBJ2-3; V gene: TRBV7-6; CDR3 length: 11
CDR3 protein: ASTPAGGEKLF; J gene: TRBJ1-4; V gene: TRBV7-9; CDR3 length: 11
CDR3 protein: ASSREGNTEAF; J gene: TRBJ1-1; V gene: TRBV7-6; CDR3 length: 11
CDR3 protein: ASSLTSGGENEQF; J gene: TRBJ2-1; V gene: TRBV11-3; CDR3 length: 13
CDR3 protein: ASSYSRVHEQY; J gene: TRBJ2-7; V gene: TRBV6-5; CDR3 length: 11
CDR3 protein: ASSDGGRDAIQY; J gene: TRBJ2-4; V gene: TRBV25-1; CDR3 length: 12
CDR3 protein: ASSATRASSGNTIY; J gene: TRBJ1-3; V gene: TRBV9; CDR3 length: 14
CDR3 protein: ASSLRRSGSNTGELF; J gene: TRBJ2-2; V gene: TRBV7-8; CDR3 length: 15
CDR3 protein: ASSLKDGEGENDWNYGYT; J gene: TRBJ1-2; V gene: TRBV4-1; CDR3 length: 18